One T cell receptor beta chain is described in this entry. Its antigen is unidentified. The sample carries other DNA sequences with the same CDR3. The CDR3 has 14 residues. V dropped 1 base and J dropped 2 bases, with 6 bases sitting between them. CDR1 is SGHAT and CDR2 is FQNNGV in the germline V gene. Sequencing was performed with immunoSEQ multiplex PCR; in TCRdb, only in-frame clones are kept and a portion is missing. Of roughly 350,000 clones listed, more than 85% are singletons. The sample comes from a study of Ad26.COV2.S vaccination and SARS-CoV-2 variants. Study-wide points: Non-spike TCR breadth did not differ much between vaccine and placebo recipients.

Sample treatment: about 20 received Ad26.COV2.S at low or high dose, single or two shots; 5 received placebo; per-sample allocation not given. Vaccine and placebo recipients were sampled on day 63 after the first injection. The sample consisted of peripheral blood, taken in a trial of Ad26.COV2.S vaccine versus placebo. The source is a person aged 18-65 years who received the Ad26.COV2.S COVID-19 vaccine or a placebo. This chain joins TRBV11-2 and TRBJ1-3, with a possible D match to TRBD1 (5 bases). CDR3 sequence: CASSLAGAGNTIYF. For the CDR3, the DNA is TGTGCCAGCAGCTTAGCGGGGGCTGGAAACACCATATATTTT.